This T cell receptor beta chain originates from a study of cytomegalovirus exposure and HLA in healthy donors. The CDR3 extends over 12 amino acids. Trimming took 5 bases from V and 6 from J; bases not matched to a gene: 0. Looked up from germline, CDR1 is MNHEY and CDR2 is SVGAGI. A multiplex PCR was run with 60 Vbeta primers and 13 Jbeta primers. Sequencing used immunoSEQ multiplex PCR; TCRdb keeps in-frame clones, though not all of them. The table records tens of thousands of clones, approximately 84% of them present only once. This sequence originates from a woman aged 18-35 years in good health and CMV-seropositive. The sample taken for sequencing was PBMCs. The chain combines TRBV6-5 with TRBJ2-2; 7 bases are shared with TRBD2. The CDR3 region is CASSRGAGELFF. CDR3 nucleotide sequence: TGTGCCAGCAGTCGGGGGGCCGGGGAGCTGTTTTTT.